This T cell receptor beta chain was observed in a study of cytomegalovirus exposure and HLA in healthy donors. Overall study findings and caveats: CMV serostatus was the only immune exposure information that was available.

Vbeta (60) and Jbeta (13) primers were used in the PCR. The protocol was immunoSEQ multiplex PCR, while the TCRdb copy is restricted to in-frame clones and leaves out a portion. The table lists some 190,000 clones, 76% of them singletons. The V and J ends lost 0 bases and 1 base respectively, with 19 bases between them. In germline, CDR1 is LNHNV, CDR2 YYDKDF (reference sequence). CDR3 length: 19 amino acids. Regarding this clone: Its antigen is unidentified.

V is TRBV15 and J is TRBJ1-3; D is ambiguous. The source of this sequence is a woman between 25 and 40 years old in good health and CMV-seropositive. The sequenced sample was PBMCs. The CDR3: CATSREGRVGRGSGNTIYF. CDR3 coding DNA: TGTGCCACCAGCAGAGAGGGGAGGGTCGGCAGAGGTTCTGGAAACACCATATATTTT.